The 31 T cell receptor beta chains listed next were all sequenced from one sample in a study of blood T cell repertoires in COVID-19. Assay: immunoSEQ multiplex PCR; the TCRdb copy retains only in-frame clones and omits some. The sample carries approximately 270,000 clones, about 90% recorded once. Source material: PBMCs or T cells enriched from blood (not recorded which). The origin of the receptors is a woman aged 25 to 39 with acute COVID-19.

The chain links TRBV6-5 to TRBJ2-3, with a possible D match to TRBD2 (5 bases). This CDR3 spans 14 amino acids. CDR1 and CDR2 (germline): MNHEY, SVGAGI. Trimming cost V 5 bases and J 1 base, with 10 bases left between them. CDR3 protein: CASSRAEGTDTQYF. The CDR3 nucleotides are TGTGCCAGCAGTCGGGCGGAGGGCACAGATACGCAGTATTTT.

V is TRBV28 and J is TRBJ1-4, with D tentatively TRBD1 (6 bases). This CDR3 contains 17 residues. Per the germline V gene, CDR1 is MDHEN and CDR2 is SYDVKM. Trimming removed 7 bases at V and 3 bases at J, with 21 bases between. The CDR3 region has the DNA TGTGCCAGCACCCAGGGGATCCAAGTGGTTGCTAATGAAAAACTGTTTTTT. Translating gives CASTQGIQVVANEKLFF.

This chain uses TRBV5-1 with TRBJ2-7; no clear D. Trimming removed 2 bases at V and 2 bases at J, with 11 bases between. The CDR3 is made up of 14 amino acids. Per the germline V gene, CDR1 is SGHRS and CDR2 is YFSETQ. CDR3 sequence (DNA): TGCGCCAGCAGCTTCTATAACAGAACCTACGAGCAGTACTTC. Protein sequence: CASSFYNRTYEQYF. The complete variable domain, with remaining parts taken from reference TRBV5-1 and TRBJ2-7, reads KAGVTQTPRYLIKTRGQQVTLSCSPISGHRSVSWYQQTPGQGLQFLFEYFSETQRNKGNFPGRFSGRQFSNSRSEMNVSTLELGDSALYLCASSFYNRTYEQYFGPGTRLTVT.

The V call is TRBV4-1, the J call TRBJ1-5; no clear D gene. Trimming left V 1 base short and J 6 bases short, with 13 bases between. The CDR3 is made up of 15 amino acids. Germline lookup yields CDR1 MGHRA and CDR2 YSYEKL. The CDR3 bases are TGCGCCAGCAGCCAAGGAATCGGGGTTGGTCAGCCCCAGCATTTT. Translating it yields CASSQGIGVGQPQHF.

This chain joins TRBV6-2 or TRBV6-3 and TRBJ2-3, with TRBD2 matching over 7 bases. The V and J ends lost 5 bases and 2 bases, in that order; junction bases with no gene match: 10. This CDR3 comprises 16 residues. The germline gives CDR1 MNHEY, CDR2 SVGEGT. The CDR3 loop is CASSNPSSGATDTQYF. CDR3 coding DNA: TGTGCCAGCAGTAACCCCTCTAGCGGAGCCACAGATACGCAGTATTTT.

The rearrangement uses TRBV27 and TRBJ2-3; tentative D call: TRBD1 (6 bases). Germline V lookup: CDR1 MNHEY, CDR2 SMNVEV (reference sequence). This CDR3 region has 15 residues. The V gene lost 1 base and the J gene lost 3 bases, with 11 bases spanning the gap. CDR3 sequence reads: CASSLFGRGTDTQYF. The CDR3 nucleotides read TGTGCCAGCAGTTTATTTGGCAGGGGAACAGATACGCAGTATTTT.

V and J are TRBV6-6 and TRBJ1-2; 7 nucleotides agree with TRBD1. V lost 5 bases to trimming and J lost 4 bases; unmatched junction nucleotides: 4. Germline CDR1 reads MNHNY; CDR2 reads SVGAGI (reference sequence). The CDR3 is 13 residues long. CDR3 amino acids: CASSRSGGYGYTF. DNA for the CDR3: TGTGCCAGCAGTCGATCAGGGGGCTATGGCTACACCTTC.

The sample holds a few counts of this clone. V is TRBV6-1 and J is TRBJ2-1, with D possibly matching TRBD1 (6 bases). CDR1 and CDR2 (germline): MNHNS, SASEGT. V lost 3 bases, J lost 3 bases, and 12 bases lay in between. This CDR3 is 15 amino acids long. For the CDR3, the DNA is TGTGCCAGCAGTGACGGGACACCCTTCTACAATGAGCAGTTCTTC. Protein sequence: CASSDGTPFYNEQFF.

V gene TRBV3-1 (or the pseudogene TRBV3-2) combines with J gene TRBJ2-2; D unclear. CDR1 and CDR2 from the germline V gene are LGHDT and YNNKEL (reference sequence). The CDR3 is 14 amino acids. The V and J ends lost 4 bases and 6 bases respectively, with 12 bases between them. DNA for the CDR3: TGTGCCAGCAGCCCTACTTTCTCTGCCGGGGAGCTGTTTTTT. Residues: CASSPTFSAGELFF.

The J gene is TRBJ2-7, the V gene TRBV9; a weak D match, TRBD1 (5 bases). Trimming removed 0 bases from V and 1 base from J, with 11 bases in between. The CDR3 covers 15 residues. Germline V lookup: CDR1 SGDLS, CDR2 YYNGEE. Written as DNA, the CDR3 is TGTGCCAGCAGCGTAGACGCGACAGTATCCTACGAGCAGTACTTC. Translated: CASSVDATVSYEQYF.

This chain links TRBV27 with TRBJ2-3; 12 nucleotides align to TRBD2. V was pared by 1 base and J by 5 bases, with 10 bases of the junction left unmatched. CDR3 length: 18 amino acids. Germline assignment: CDR1 MNHEY and CDR2 SMNVEV (reference sequence). DNA of the CDR3: TGTGCCAGCAGTTTATTGGCGGCTAGCGGGAGGGCCGAAGATACGCAGTATTTT. It specifies CASSLLAASGRAEDTQYF.

The chain joins TRBV5-1 to TRBJ2-2; 8 nucleotides agree with TRBD2. Germline V gene lookup returns CDR1 SGHRS and CDR2 YFSETQ. This CDR3 is built from 16 residues. V lost 2 bases and J lost 5; bases outside the gene matches: 8. CDR3 loop: CASSFTASGYTGELFF. CDR3 DNA: TGCGCCAGCAGCTTTACCGCTAGCGGGTATACCGGGGAGCTGTTTTTT.

The V and J genes are TRBV18 and TRBJ2-4; TRBD1 might be the D (5 bases). Between the trimmed V and J ends, which lost 0 bases and 8 bases, there was a span of 14 bases. The CDR3 length is 15 residues. Per germline, CDR1 KGHSH and CDR2 LQKENI. The CDR3 loop reads CASSPPGAGNDIQYF. Here the CDR3 DNA reads TGTGCCAGCTCACCACCTGGGGCAGGGAATGACATTCAGTACTTC.

The chain recombines TRBV6-2 or TRBV6-3 with TRBJ2-1; 7 bases fit TRBD2. The CDR3 runs to 16 residues. V trimming: 4 bases; J trimming: 0 bases; junction bases outside the gene matches: 6. Germline CDR1 and CDR2: MNHEY and SVGEGT. Written as DNA, the CDR3 is TGTGCCAGCAGTTCGGCAGCGGGAAGCTCCTACAATGAGCAGTTCTTC. Its protein is CASSSAAGSSYNEQFF.

This clone has just one count. The chain joins TRBV28 to TRBJ1-2; TRBD1 aligns across 7 bases. CDR3 length: 13 amino acids. The trim removed 2 bases at V and 7 bases at J, leaving 4 bases unmatched. Germline V gives CDR1 MDHEN, CDR2 SYDVKM. The CDR3: CASSLEGAVGYTF. In DNA, the CDR3 is TGTGCCAGCAGTTTAGAGGGGGCTGTTGGCTACACCTTC.

This clone was detected once. J is TRBJ2-1 and V is TRBV4-1; the D gene is possibly TRBD1 (6 bases). The CDR3 has 15 amino acids. The germline V and J ends were trimmed by 1 base and 8 bases, with 15 bases remaining between them. Germline CDR1 reads MGHRA; CDR2 reads YSYEKL. CDR3 residues: CASSQVGRGLDEQFF. The DNA for the CDR3 is TGCGCCAGCAGCCAAGTCGGCAGGGGTTTGGATGAGCAGTTCTTC.

This chain links TRBV9 with TRBJ2-7; D remains unclear. This CDR3 has 12 amino acids. CDR1 SGDLS and CDR2 YYNGEE come from the germline V gene. Trimming pared 4 bases from V and 4 bases from J, leaving 9 bases between. The CDR3, as DNA: TGTGCCAGCAGCCCCCCCAGTTACGAGCAGTACTTC. Translating gives CASSPPSYEQYF.

This sequence joins TRBV10-1 and TRBJ2-3, with TRBD2 identical over 10 bases. Trimming at V came to 6 bases and at J to 1 base, leaving 4 bases not matched to a gene. This CDR3 region has 15 residues. Germline-derived CDR1 and CDR2 are WNHNN and SYGVQD (reference sequence). CDR3 region: CASSKGTSGTDTQYF. The DNA of the CDR3 is TGCGCCAGCAGCAAGGGGACTAGCGGCACAGATACGCAGTATTTT.

The chain carries TRBV4-2 and TRBJ2-7; unclear D gene. The germline V gene encodes CDR1 LGHNA and CDR2 YNFKEQ. The CDR3 consists of 13 residues. Trimming removed 1 base at V and 7 bases at J, with 11 bases between. The CDR3 loop reads CASSQGRVEEQYF. DNA of the CDR3: TGTGCCAGCAGCCAAGGACGGGTTGAGGAGCAGTACTTC.

The chain recombines TRBV19 with TRBJ2-1; weak D call: TRBD1 (8 bases). Trimming took off 9 bases at V and 7 bases at J, with 22 bases between the two ends. CDR3 size: 15 residues. CDR1 is LNHDA, CDR2 SQIVND, per germline (reference sequence). The DNA for the CDR3 is TGTGCCAGCTCCCCGGACAGGGCCGGGGGGAATGAGCAGTTCTTC. Translation gives CASSPDRAGGNEQFF.

The rearrangement joins TRBV28 to TRBJ2-1; no clear D gene. The CDR3 sequence is 15 residues long. The germline gives CDR1 MDHEN, CDR2 SYDVKM. Deletions cut 5 bases from V and 5 bases from J, with 16 bases between. For the CDR3, the DNA is TGTGCCAGCAGTACGGAACAGTATCAGCACAATGAGCAGTTCTTC. Amino acids: CASSTEQYQHNEQFF.

The chain links TRBV28 to TRBJ1-4; TRBD1 matches 12 bases. Losses at the gene ends were 1 base for V and 8 bases for J; bases not matched to a gene: 11. The germline CDR1 and CDR2 sequences are MDHEN and SYDVKM. The CDR3 covers 18 residues. CDR3 protein: CASSLLGTGGKSNEKLFF. The CDR3 coding sequence is TGTGCCAGCAGTTTATTGGGGACAGGGGGCAAGTCGAACGAAAAACTGTTTTTT.

This clone has a handful of counts. This sequence joins TRBV7-3 and TRBJ2-1, with 8 bases fitting TRBD2. Germline lookup yields CDR1 SGHTA and CDR2 FQGTGA. The V and J ends lost 1 base and 8 bases, in that order; junction bases with no gene match: 10. This CDR3 spans 16 amino acids. The CDR3 region is CASSLITGRAGDEQFF. The CDR3 nucleotides are TGTGCCAGCAGCTTAATCACCGGGAGGGCCGGGGATGAGCAGTTCTTC.

This chain uses TRBV5-1 with TRBJ2-7; the D gene is possibly TRBD1 (5 bases). Germline V CDR1 and CDR2: SGHRS, YFSETQ. Trimming shortened V by 4 bases and J by 1 base, and 15 bases separated the two germline ends. The CDR3 sequence is 15 residues long. The CDR3, as DNA: TGCGCCAGCAGCACGGACACTACACAATCCTACGAGCAGTACTTC. This encodes CASSTDTTQSYEQYF.

This chain uses TRBV6-2 or TRBV6-3 with TRBJ1-2, with 7 positions matching TRBD1. CDR3 size: 11 residues. The V gene's germline CDR1 is MNHEY and CDR2 SVGEGT. V shed 5 bases, J shed 8 bases, and the junction held 2 bases outside the gene matches. CDR3 in amino acids: CASSDRVGYTF. The CDR3 DNA follows: TGTGCCAGCAGTGACAGGGTCGGCTACACCTTC.

J is TRBJ2-1 and V is TRBV27; tentatively, D is TRBD2 (6 bases). Germline V CDR1 and CDR2: MNHEY, SMNVEV (reference sequence). V was trimmed by 1 base and J by 7 bases, leaving 17 bases between them. This CDR3 is built from 16 residues. CDR3 loop: CASSLFFGSGGNEQFF. CDR3 sequence (DNA): TGTGCCAGCAGTTTATTTTTTGGTAGCGGAGGGAATGAGCAGTTCTTC.

The V and J genes are TRBV19 and TRBJ1-6; 8 nucleotides match TRBD1. This CDR3 region has 16 residues. After removal of 3 bases from V and 7 bases from J, the junction contained 8 bases not matched to a gene. Germline CDR1 is LNHDA and CDR2 is SQIVND (reference sequence). The DNA of the CDR3 is TGTGCCAGTAGTATTCAGACAGGGGTGGGGAATTCACCCCTCCACTTT. Its protein is CASSIQTGVGNSPLHF.

This chain uses TRBV5-6 with TRBJ2-7, with D tentatively TRBD1 (6 bases). V was shortened by 0 bases and J by 4 bases, with 14 bases between the two germline ends. The CDR3 is 15 residues long. The germline V gene encodes CDR1 SGHDT and CDR2 YYEEEE. The DNA for the CDR3 is TGTGCCAGCAGCTTGGCAGGGGTCGGTAATTACGAGCAGTACTTC. Residues: CASSLAGVGNYEQYF.

The rearrangement uses TRBV19 and TRBJ2-7; 8 bases fit TRBD2. V lost 7 bases, J lost 3 bases, and 14 bases stayed unmatched. Germline V gene sequence: CDR1 LNHDA, CDR2 SQIVND (reference sequence). This CDR3 has 16 residues. This chain's CDR3 is CASTRRSGGDYYEQYF. The CDR3 nucleotides are TGTGCCAGTACCAGGCGGAGCGGGGGAGATTACTACGAGCAGTACTTC.

The gene calls are TRBV7-3 and TRBJ1-1, with 7 bases identical to TRBD1. The germline V gene encodes CDR1 SGHTA and CDR2 FQGTGA. V shed 3 bases, J shed 4 bases, and the junction held 2 bases outside the gene matches. The CDR3 covers 13 residues. CDR3 DNA: TGTGCCAGCAGCTTTCGACAGGGCACTGAAGCTTTCTTT. Translated, it gives CASSFRQGTEAFF.

This clone was counted a single time. The chain couples TRBV5-4 to TRBJ2-7, with TRBD1 matching over 9 bases. The CDR3 contains 14 residues. With 0 bases clipped from V and 6 bases from J, the junction kept 4 bases outside the gene matches. Per germline, CDR1 SGHNT and CDR2 YYREEE (reference sequence). The CDR3: CASSLVGQGIEQYF. The CDR3 DNA sequence: TGTGCCAGCAGCTTGGTGGGACAGGGTATCGAGCAGTACTTC.